One and the same sample provided the 32 T cell receptor beta chains below, sequenced in a study of T cell repertoires in cytomegalovirus infection. TCRdb ran MiXCR on the reads and lists one entry per CDR3 protein. This table holds around 900,000 distinct CDR3 sequences, 30% to 40% found once. These TCRs' antigens remain unknown. The sample was cultured CD8+ T cells from PBMCs, taken from culture after CMV antigen stimulation. Every receptor here comes from a human donor in good health (CMV status not recorded). Some clones in this sample may be carry-over from other donors' samples.

In this sample, this clonotype turned up a few times. The chain combines TRBV19 with TRBJ1-6, with a weak D call TRBD1 (5 bases). V lost 5 bases to trimming and J lost 5 bases, with 22 bases between them. The CDR3 totals 18 residues. Germline values: CDR1 LNHDA, CDR2 SQIVND (reference sequence). In DNA form, the CDR3 reads TGTGCCAGTAGTCTCCAAAACCACAGGCGAAAAGATAATTCACCCCTCCACTTT. This translates into CASSLQNHRRKDNSPLHF.

The table lists this clonotype with a few counts. The rearrangement uses TRBV19 and TRBJ1-1; the D gene is possibly TRBD1 (5 bases). Germline V gene data show CDR1 as LNHDA and CDR2 as SQIVND (reference sequence). The germline V and J ends were trimmed by 7 bases and 0 bases, with 15 bases remaining between them. The CDR3 loop spans 15 amino acids. CDR3 coding DNA: TGTGCCAGTACCCCTCGGGACCGATTGAACACTGAAGCTTTCTTT. Protein sequence: CASTPRDRLNTEAFF. The full variable domain, in which reference TRBV19 and TRBJ1-1 provide the parts outside the CDR3, is DGGITQSPKYLFRKEGQNVTLSCEQNLNHDAMYWYRQDPGQGLRLIYYSQIVNDFQKGDIAEGYSVSREKKESFPLTVTSAQKNPTAFYLCASTPRDRLNTEAFFGQGTRLTVV.

The chain links TRBV6-6 to TRBJ1-2, with unresolved D. Per the germline V gene, CDR1 is MNHNY and CDR2 is SVGAGI (reference sequence). Trimming removed 0 bases at V and 8 bases at J, with 13 bases between. This CDR3 comprises 14 residues. This CDR3 is CASSYSEFLEGYTF. The CDR3 nucleotides read TGTGCCAGCAGTTACTCGGAGTTTCTCGAAGGCTACACCTTC.

The genes are TRBV7-2 and TRBJ1-6, with D uncertain. The V end was cut by 7 bases, the J end by 8 bases, with 9 bases between. From germline, CDR1 is SGHTA and CDR2 FQGNSA. This CDR3 comprises 12 residues. For the CDR3, the DNA is TGTGCCAGCAACGAGGAGGATTCACCCCTCCACTTT. The encoded protein is CASNEEDSPLHF.

This clonotype has at least ten counts. The rearrangement uses TRBV7-9 and TRBJ1-1; no firm D call. CDR3 size: 10 residues. Trimming took off 2 bases at V and 7 bases at J, with 2 bases between the two ends. The germline V gene has CDR1 SEHNR and CDR2 FQNEAQ (reference sequence). CDR3 nucleotides: TGTGCCAGCAGCTTAAATGAAGCTTTCTTT. Translation: CASSLNEAFF.

This clonotype was observed a handful of times. The V and J genes are TRBV6-5 and TRBJ2-3; D is perhaps TRBD1 (6 bases). Deletions cut 0 bases from V and 2 bases from J, with 9 bases between. Germline CDR1 and CDR2: MNHEY and SVGAGI. The CDR3 covers 15 residues. The CDR3 coding sequence is TGTGCCAGCAGTTACTCGACAGGATTCACAGATACGCAGTATTTT. It translates to CASSYSTGFTDTQYF.

This clonotype was counted once. The rearrangement uses TRBV27 and TRBJ2-2, with 7 nucleotides matching TRBD2. With 2 bases clipped from V and 1 base from J, the junction kept 7 bases outside the gene matches. The CDR3 runs 17 residues. Germline V gene sequence: CDR1 MNHEY, CDR2 SMNVEV (reference sequence). CDR3 bases: TGTGCCAGCAGTTTAAGTTGGCGGGGGTTGAACACCGGGGAGCTGTTTTTT. This gives the protein CASSLSWRGLNTGELFF.

The V gene is TRBV6-2 or TRBV6-3, the J gene TRBJ2-7; no clear D gene. Trimming removed 0 bases at V and 6 bases at J, with 9 bases between. CDR3 length: 13 amino acids. Germline CDR1 is MNHEY and CDR2 is SVGEGT. Here the CDR3 DNA reads TGTGCCAGCAGTTACTCCTCCCATGGCGAGCAGTACTTC. Its protein is CASSYSSHGEQYF.

The rearrangement uses TRBV6-8 and TRBJ1-1; D not resolved. Per germline, CDR1 MNHGY and CDR2 SAAAGT. Trimming pared 0 bases from V and 4 bases from J, leaving 9 bases between. CDR3 length: 14 amino acids. In nucleotides, the CDR3 is TGTGCCAGCAGTTACTCTAAACAGCTCACTGAAGCTTTCTTT. Amino acids: CASSYSKQLTEAFF.

This clonotype was picked up a small number of times. The chain couples TRBV29-1 to TRBJ2-3; possibly TRBD2 for D (6 bases). CDR3 length equals 14 residues. Trimming removed 7 bases from V and 3 bases from J, with 17 bases in between. Per the germline V gene, CDR1 is SQVTM and CDR2 is ANQGSEA. The CDR3 DNA follows: TGCAGCGCCCCACCGGGAGACGGGACAGATACGCAGTATTTT. Protein product: CSAPPGDGTDTQYF.

Note on this clonotype: A read error may be the cause here, since a much bigger clone is one base away. The chain couples TRBV12-3 or TRBV12-4 to TRBJ1-1, with a weak D call TRBD1 (6 bases). This CDR3 region has 12 residues. The CDR3 sequence is CASGLGTSEAFF. As DNA, the CDR3 is TGTGCCAGCGGTTTGGGGACAAGCGAAGCTTTCTTT.

The chain recombines TRBV27 with TRBJ1-1, with TRBD1 identical over 7 bases. Germline CDR1 reads MNHEY; CDR2 reads SMNVEV (reference sequence). CDR3 length: 15 amino acids. V was clipped by 7 bases and J by 1 base; unmatched bases: 9. In nucleotides, the CDR3 is TGTGCCAGCACCTACTCCCGGACAGGGAACACTGAAGCTTTCTTT. Its translation is CASTYSRTGNTEAFF.

This clonotype came up a few times. The V gene is TRBV27, the J gene TRBJ2-3, with D possibly matching TRBD1 (6 bases). Germline V CDR1 and CDR2: MNHEY, SMNVEV (reference sequence). The germline V and J ends were trimmed by 10 bases and 2 bases, with 10 bases remaining between them. This CDR3 contains 12 residues. CDR3 amino acids: CATGTFTDTQYF. CDR3 nucleotides: TGTGCCACCGGGACATTCACAGATACGCAGTATTTT.

This clonotype was picked up a small number of times. V and J are TRBV19 and TRBJ1-4, with D possibly TRBD1 on 5 matching bases. Germline CDR1 reads LNHDA; CDR2 reads SQIVND (reference sequence). Trimming took 11 bases from V and 2 from J, leaving 15 bases between them. The CDR3 sequence is 14 residues long. The CDR3 sequence is CASRPGLTNEKLFF. DNA of the CDR3: TGTGCCTCCAGACCAGGGTTGACTAATGAAAAACTGTTTTTT.

The chain carries TRBV6-6 and TRBJ2-5; a possible D gene is TRBD2 (7 bases). Germline V CDR1 and CDR2: MNHNY, SVGAGI (reference sequence). Trimming cost V 8 bases and J 2 bases, with 15 bases left between them. CDR3 length equals 14 residues. The CDR3 nucleotides read TGTGCCAGCCAATGGGGGGGGCCGCAAGAGACCCAGTACTTC. It is translated as CASQWGGPQETQYF.

V and J are TRBV11-2 and TRBJ2-7, with 8 bases matching TRBD1. Germline-derived CDR1 and CDR2 are SGHAT and FQNNGV. After removal of 5 bases from V and 2 bases from J, the junction contained 8 bases not matched to a gene. CDR3 length equals 15 residues. The CDR3 here is CASSIPDRAAYEQYF. CDR3 in DNA: TGTGCCAGCAGCATCCCGGACAGGGCTGCCTACGAGCAGTACTTC.

This clonotype was seen at least ten times. The V call is TRBV7-2, the J call TRBJ1-5; TRBD1 matches at 9 bases. The V gene end was trimmed by 6 bases and the J gene end by 2 bases; junction bases not matched to a gene: 5. This CDR3 is built from 15 residues. Germline V gene sequence: CDR1 SGHTA, CDR2 FQGNSA. DNA of the CDR3: TGTGCCAGCAGTCGGGACAGGGTTGGCAATCAGCCCCAGCATTTT. It translates to CASSRDRVGNQPQHF.

The CDR3 loop is CSFLLNEQFF. CDR3 coding DNA: TGCAGCTTCCTTCTCAATGAGCAGTTCTTC. The V gene is TRBV29-1, the J gene TRBJ2-1; D ambiguous. The ends were cut back, 8 bases at V and 6 bases at J, with 8 bases in the middle. The length of the CDR3 is 10 residues. The germline V gene encodes CDR1 SQVTM and CDR2 ANQGSEA.

This clonotype was recorded a few times. The CDR3 DNA sequence: TGTGCCAGCAGTAAGGGTAGAGGCTACACCTTC. Translation gives CASSKGRGYTF. V usage is TRBV27 and J usage is TRBJ1-2; no clear D. The CDR3 contains 11 residues. Germline V gene lookup returns CDR1 MNHEY and CDR2 SMNVEV (reference sequence). The ends were cut back, 5 bases at V and 8 bases at J, with 9 bases in the middle.

This rearrangement joins TRBV6-6 to TRBJ2-7, with 7 bases lining up with TRBD1. Trimming took 8 bases from V and 4 from J; bases not matched to a gene: 8. This CDR3 is 13 amino acids long. CDR1 is MNHNY and CDR2 is SVGAGI in the germline V gene (reference sequence). The CDR3 region has the DNA TGTGCCAGCCGGGGCAGGGGGTTATACGAGCAGTACTTC. Protein: CASRGRGLYEQYF.

This clonotype was observed a handful of times. The chain recombines TRBV10-3 with TRBJ1-4; tentative D call: TRBD1 (5 bases). Germline values: CDR1 ENHRY, CDR2 SYGVKD. Trimming stripped 1 base from V and 2 bases from J, with 8 bases between. The CDR3 consists of 15 residues. The CDR3 sequence: CAISEFRGTNEKLFF. CDR3 DNA: TGTGCCATCAGTGAGTTTCGGGGGACTAATGAAAAACTGTTTTTT.

The chain links TRBV19 to TRBJ1-3; the D gene is possibly TRBD1 (5 bases). The germline gives CDR1 LNHDA, CDR2 SQIVND (reference sequence). V was pared by 4 bases and J by 0 bases, with 16 bases between. The length of the CDR3 is 17 residues. The CDR3 nucleotides are TGTGCCAGTAGTAGCGGTTCCGGGACTAACTCTGGAAACACCATATATTTT. Protein: CASSSGSGTNSGNTIYF. The whole variable domain, filled in from reference TRBV19 and TRBJ1-3, reads DGGITQSPKYLFRKEGQNVTLSCEQNLNHDAMYWYRQDPGQGLRLIYYSQIVNDFQKGDIAEGYSVSREKKESFPLTVTSAQKNPTAFYLCASSSGSGTNSGNTIYFGEGSWLTVV.

The rearrangement links TRBV12-3 or TRBV12-4 to TRBJ2-2; no clear D. V was pared by 2 bases and J by 4 bases, with 8 bases between. The CDR3 loop spans 14 amino acids. CDR3 nucleotide sequence: TGTGCCAGCAGTTTAAGCCAGTCCACCGGGGAGCTGTTTTTT. Protein: CASSLSQSTGELFF.

The V gene is TRBV11-2, the J gene TRBJ1-1; 10 bases match TRBD1. Germline loops: CDR1 SGHAT, CDR2 FQNNGV. V was pared by 5 bases and J by 7 bases, with 13 bases of the junction left unmatched. CDR3 size: 16 residues. The CDR3: CASSRTGTGDRDEAFF. Here the CDR3 DNA reads TGTGCCAGCAGCCGAACCGGGACAGGGGATCGTGATGAAGCTTTCTTT. The whole variable domain, remainder taken from reference TRBV11-2 and TRBJ1-1, is EAGVAQSPRYKIIEKRQSVAFWCNPISGHATLYWYQQILGQGPKLLIQFQNNGVVDDSQLPKDRFSAERLKGVDSTLKIQPAKLEDSAVYLCASSRTGTGDRDEAFFGQGTRLTVV.

This clonotype has just a few counts. V usage is TRBV12-3 or TRBV12-4 and J usage is TRBJ1-1; D is ambiguous. CDR3 size: 16 residues. Trimming removed 5 bases at V and 1 base at J, with 17 bases between. CDR3 nucleotide sequence: TGTGCCAGCAGTACGCGGCGATACGACTGGAACACTGAAGCTTTCTTT. Translation gives CASSTRRYDWNTEAFF.

This chain connects TRBV6-1 to TRBJ1-3, with 7 bases matching TRBD1. The ends lost 5 bases at V and 0 bases at J; junction bases unmatched: 4. This CDR3 region has 15 residues. The germline gives CDR1 MNHNS, CDR2 SASEGT. The CDR3 coding sequence is TGTGCCAGCAGTCTCGGGACAGTCTCTGGAAACACCATATATTTT. Translation: CASSLGTVSGNTIYF.

A few counts support this clonotype. V is TRBV12-3 or TRBV12-4 and J is TRBJ1-2; D is uncertain. The CDR3 is made up of 16 amino acids. Trimming cost V 3 bases and J 2 bases, with 16 bases left between them. The CDR3 DNA is TGTGCCAGCAGTTTGGATATCCCAGGTTCAAACTATGGCTACACCTTC. Translated: CASSLDIPGSNYGYTF.

This clonotype was observed many times. The gene calls are TRBV7-8 and TRBJ1-1, with a possible D match to TRBD1 (5 bases). The CDR3 loop spans 15 amino acids. CDR1 is SGHVS and CDR2 is FQNEAQ in the germline V gene. Trimming pared 5 bases from V and 7 bases from J, leaving 20 bases between. The CDR3 protein is CASSLTRRTNSEAFF. CDR3 nucleotide sequence: TGTGCCAGCAGCCTAACACGCAGGACAAATAGTGAAGCTTTCTTT.

The gene calls are TRBV4-1 and TRBJ2-7; 9 bases are a match to TRBD2. The CDR3 has 15 amino acids. CDR1 MGHRA and CDR2 YSYEKL come from the germline V gene. V shed 1 base, J shed 4 bases, and the junction held 5 bases outside the gene matches. This CDR3 reads CASSQVLAGGYEQYV. The DNA of the CDR3 is TGCGCCAGCAGCCAAGTCCTGGCGGGGGGGTACGAGCAGTACGTC.

J is TRBJ1-4 and V is TRBV4-1; a weak D match, TRBD1 (5 bases). Germline CDR1 reads MGHRA; CDR2 reads YSYEKL. The CDR3 contains 17 residues. Trimming pared 3 bases from V and 0 bases from J, leaving 14 bases between. The CDR3 nucleotides are TGCGCCAGCAGCCAGGGACCCTTGACAGCAACTAATGAAAAACTGTTTTTT. Protein product: CASSQGPLTATNEKLFF.

For this clonotype: A read error may be the cause here, since a much bigger clone is one base away. The gene calls are TRBV7-2 and TRBJ2-7; 8 bases are shared with TRBD1. Germline V CDR1 and CDR2: SGHTA, FQGNSA. The CDR3 is 15 amino acids. CDR3 residues: CVSSKGTGHYYEQYV. CDR3 sequence (DNA): TGTGTCAGCAGCAAAGGGACAGGACACTATTACGAGCAGTACGTC.

The rearrangement links TRBV27 to TRBJ1-2; TRBD1 aligns across 7 bases. Trimming took 5 bases from V and 5 from J; bases not matched to a gene: 8. The CDR3 contains 14 residues. Germline CDR1 reads MNHEY; CDR2 reads SMNVEV (reference sequence). DNA of the CDR3: TGTGCCAGCAGTCCTCTGGGACAGCCATATGGCTACACCTTC. It codes for CASSPLGQPYGYTF.